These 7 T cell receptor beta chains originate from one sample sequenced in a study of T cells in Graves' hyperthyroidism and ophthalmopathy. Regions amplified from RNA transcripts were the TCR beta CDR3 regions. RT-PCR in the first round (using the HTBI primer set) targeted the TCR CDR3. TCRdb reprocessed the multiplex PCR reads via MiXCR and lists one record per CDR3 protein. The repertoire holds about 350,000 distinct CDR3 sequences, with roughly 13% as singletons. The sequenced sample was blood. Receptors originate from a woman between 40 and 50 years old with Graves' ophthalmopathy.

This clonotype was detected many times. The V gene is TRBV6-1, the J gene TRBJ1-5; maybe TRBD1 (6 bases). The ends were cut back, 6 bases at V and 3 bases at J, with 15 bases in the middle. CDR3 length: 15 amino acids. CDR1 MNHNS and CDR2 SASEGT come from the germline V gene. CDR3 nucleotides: TGTGCCAGCAGCGAGTCGGACAGAAACAATCAGCCCCAGCATTTT. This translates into CASSESDRNNQPQHF.

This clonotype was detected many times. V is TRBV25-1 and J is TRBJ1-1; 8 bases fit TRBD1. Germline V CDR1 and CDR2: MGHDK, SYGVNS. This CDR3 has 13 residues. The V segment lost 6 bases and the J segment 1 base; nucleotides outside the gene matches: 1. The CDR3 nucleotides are TGTGCCAGCAGCGGACAGGGGAACACTGAAGCTTTCTTT. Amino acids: CASSGQGNTEAFF.

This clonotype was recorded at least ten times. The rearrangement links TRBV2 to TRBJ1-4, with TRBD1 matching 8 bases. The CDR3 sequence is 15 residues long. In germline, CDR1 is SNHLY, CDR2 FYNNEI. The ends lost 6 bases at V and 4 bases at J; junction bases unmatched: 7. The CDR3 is CASSRDRKVNEKLFF. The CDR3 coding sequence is TGTGCCAGCAGCCGGGACAGGAAAGTTAATGAAAAACTGTTTTTT.

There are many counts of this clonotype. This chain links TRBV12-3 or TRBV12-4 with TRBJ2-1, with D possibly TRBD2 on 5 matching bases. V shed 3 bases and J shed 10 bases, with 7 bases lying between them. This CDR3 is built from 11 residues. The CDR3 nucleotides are TGTGCCAGCAGTTTTTGGGAGGAGCAGTTCTTC. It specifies CASSFWEEQFF.

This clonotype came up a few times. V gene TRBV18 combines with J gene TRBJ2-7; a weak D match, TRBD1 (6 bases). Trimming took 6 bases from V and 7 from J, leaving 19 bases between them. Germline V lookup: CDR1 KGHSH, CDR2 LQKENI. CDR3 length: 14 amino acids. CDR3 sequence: CASSQTGPRWEQYF. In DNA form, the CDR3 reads TGTGCCAGCTCCCAGACAGGTCCTAGGTGGGAGCAGTACTTC.

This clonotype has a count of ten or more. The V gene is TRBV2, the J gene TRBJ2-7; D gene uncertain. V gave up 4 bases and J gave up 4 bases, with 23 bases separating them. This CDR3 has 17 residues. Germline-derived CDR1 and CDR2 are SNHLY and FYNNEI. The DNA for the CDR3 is TGTGCCAGCAGTGTTTCAGAAGCACGAACTTTCGAATACGAGCAGTACTTC. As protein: CASSVSEARTFEYEQYF.

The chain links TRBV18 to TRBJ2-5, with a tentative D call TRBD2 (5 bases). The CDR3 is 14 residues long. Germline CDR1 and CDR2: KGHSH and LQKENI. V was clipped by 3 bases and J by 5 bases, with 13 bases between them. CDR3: CASSPQRAGETQYF. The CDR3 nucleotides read TGTGCCAGCTCACCGCAGAGGGCCGGGGAGACCCAGTACTTC.